These T cell receptor beta chains were read from a single sample in a study of cytomegalovirus exposure and HLA in healthy donors. Generated by immunoSEQ multiplex PCR, the TCRdb table keeps only in-frame clones and is missing some. This sample has 200,000 to 300,000 clones; roughly 87% occur once, and the top ten carry around 3.1%. What was sequenced was PBMCs. These receptors were obtained from a woman under 40 in good health and CMV-seronegative. Each CDR3 is given with its conserved first and last residue. The D gene is left open where the match is weak.

>TRBD2|16|TRBV19|TRBJ2-1
CASSAGLAGVYDEQFF
TGTGCCAGTAGTGCCGGACTAGCGGGAGTCTACGATGAGCAGTTCTTC
>TRBD2|14|TRBV4-3|TRBJ2-5
CASSQIAGGETQYF
TGCGCCAGCAGCCAGATAGCGGGAGGAGAGACCCAGTACTTC
>-|13|TRBV7-9|TRBJ2-7
CASSLPGAHEQYF
TGTGCCAGCAGCTTACCAGGGGCCCACGAGCAGTACTTC
>TRBD2|21|TRBV13|TRBJ2-1
CASSPRSRGLAGSRFYNEQFF
TGTGCCAGCAGCCCCCGAAGCCGGGGACTAGCGGGATCGAGGTTTTACAATGAGCAGTTCTTC
>TRBD2|16|TRBV5-4|TRBJ2-7
CASSVGGLAGDYEQYF
TGTGCCAGCAGCGTGGGGGGACTAGCGGGAGATTACGAGCAGTACTTC
>TRBD2|15|TRBV11-2|TRBJ2-1
CASSRGLAGYNEQFF
TGTGCCAGCAGCCGCGGACTAGCGGGGTACAATGAGCAGTTCTTC
>TRBD2|14|TRBV11-2|TRBJ2-3
CASSPRLAADTQYF
TGTGCCAGCAGCCCCCGACTAGCCGCAGATACGCAGTATTTT
>-|15|TRBV9|TRBJ2-5
CASSVVGAHYETQYF
TGTGCCAGCAGCGTAGTAGGGGCCCACTATGAGACCCAGTACTTC
>-|11|TRBV5-8|TRBJ2-1
CASSLSAEQFF
TGTGCCAGCAGCTTAAGCGCTGAGCAGTTCTTC
>-|10|TRBV30|TRBJ1-1
CAWTDTEAFF
TGTGCCTGGACGGACACTGAAGCTTTCTTT